This T cell receptor beta chain was identified in a study of T cells in localized non-small cell lung cancer. There are a few counts of this clone. Its specificity is not known. The CDR3 contains 14 residues. Germline CDR1 LNHDA, CDR2 SQIVND (reference sequence). V gave up 6 bases and J gave up 3 bases; unmatched junction bases: 2. Libraries were prepared by immunoSEQ multiplex PCR; TCRdb keeps only in-frame clonotypes and omits some of them. The data show roughly 61,000 clones, with roughly 81% seen just once and around 4.6% held by the top ten. Study-wide points: In adjacent lung, a median roughly 60 of the top 100 tumor clones were found. Because researchers sequenced only one region of the tumor, heterogeneity is still possible. Uninvolved nearby lung showed the greatest T cell clonality, exceeding that found in tumor.

The specimen comprised PBMCs, sampled before any cancer treatment. The TCR sequence derives from a man aged 40 to 75 with stage II lung adenocarcinoma. The rearrangement joins TRBV19 to TRBJ2-2, with 9 bases identical to TRBD1. CDR3 amino acids: CASRGQGYTGELFF. For the CDR3, the DNA is TGTGCCAGTAGGGGACAGGGATACACCGGGGAGCTGTTTTTT.